Following are 5 T cell receptor beta chains from one sample sequenced in a study of T cell repertoires in cytomegalovirus infection. TCRdb re-derived calls from the reads in MiXCR, one entry per CDR3 protein. The table includes over 250,000 distinct CDR3 sequences, about 20% detected once. No antigen is known for these receptors. Sample: cultured PBMCs, taken from culture after CMV antigen stimulation. The receptors come from a human donor in good health (CMV status not recorded). Some clones in this sample may be carry-over from other donors' samples.

The chain employs TRBV7-9 and TRBJ2-1, with 9 positions matching TRBD2. Unmatched junction bases numbered 2, after V lost 3 bases and J lost 2 bases. CDR1 and CDR2 from the germline V gene are SEHNR and FQNEAQ (reference sequence). This CDR3 region has 15 residues. CDR3 residues: CASSFTSGPYNEQFF. CDR3 in DNA: TGTGCCAGCAGCTTTACTAGCGGGCCCTACAATGAGCAGTTCTTC.

This clonotype was picked up many times. The chain carries TRBV10-3 and TRBJ2-3; D gene uncertain. Germline lookup yields CDR1 ENHRY and CDR2 SYGVKD. This CDR3 has 16 amino acids. Trimming cost V 2 bases and J 1 base, with 13 bases left between them. CDR3 protein: CAISEVPRIGTDTQYF. Here the CDR3 DNA reads TGTGCCATCAGTGAGGTCCCGCGGATCGGCACAGATACGCAGTATTTT.

The rearrangement joins TRBV28 to TRBJ1-1; possible D gene TRBD1, 5 bases. CDR1 MDHEN and CDR2 SYDVKM come from the germline V gene. Trimming pared 5 bases from V and 5 bases from J, leaving 24 bases between. The CDR3 contains 17 residues. The CDR3 loop is CASSPYPQAGGVTEAFF. The CDR3 DNA is TGTGCCAGCAGTCCTTATCCTCAAGCGGGGGGAGTGACTGAAGCTTTCTTT. The full variable domain, in which reference TRBV28 and TRBJ1-1 provide the parts outside the CDR3, is DVKVTQSSRYLVKRTGEKVFLECVQDMDHENMFWYRQDPGLGLRLIYFSYDVKMKEKGDIPEGYSVSREKKERFSLILESASTNQTSMYLCASSPYPQAGGVTEAFFGQGTRLTVV.

In its sample, this clonotype was seen many times. The chain has TRBV7-8 and TRBJ2-5; D tentatively fits TRBD1 or TRBD2 (5 bases each). Germline V lookup: CDR1 SGHVS, CDR2 FQNEAQ. Trimming cost V 1 base and J 1 base, with 16 bases left between them. The CDR3 totals 17 residues. The CDR3 sequence is CASSLVVRGALQETQYF. The CDR3 nucleotides read TGTGCCAGCAGCTTAGTCGTTAGAGGGGCGCTCCAAGAGACCCAGTACTTC.

At least ten counts were recorded for this clonotype. The chain is built from TRBV7-8 and TRBJ1-2, with D perhaps matching TRBD1 (6 bases). The germline V and J ends were trimmed by 3 bases and 4 bases, with 9 bases remaining between them. The germline CDR1 and CDR2 sequences are SGHVS and FQNEAQ. This CDR3 contains 13 residues. The CDR3 nucleotides read TGTGCCAGCAGCTTCGGACAGACCTATGGCTACACCTTC. This translates into CASSFGQTYGYTF.